This T cell receptor (beta chain) was identified in a study of cytomegalovirus exposure and HLA in healthy donors. Study results and limitations: The study designated some 180 TCR beta chains cytomegalovirus-associated.

Both 60 Vbeta primers and 13 Jbeta primers went into the PCR. The table came from immunoSEQ multiplex PCR; TCRdb's copy has only in-frame clones and leaves some out. Its listing shows 50,000 or so clones. The CDR3 sequence is 12 residues long. Trimming removed 5 bases from V and 4 bases from J, with 6 bases in between. Germline V gene sequence: CDR1 LNHDA, CDR2 SQIVND (reference sequence). As to this clone: Its matching antigen is unknown.

V is TRBV19 and J is TRBJ1-5, with D hard to call. The sequence derives from a woman between 18 and 29 years old in good health and CMV-seronegative. What was sequenced was PBMCs. CDR3 DNA sequence: TGTGCCAGTAGTTTCGGGAATCAGCCCCAGCATTTT. It translates to CASSFGNQPQHF.